This passage covers 2 T cell receptor beta chains from one sample sequenced in a study of cytomegalovirus exposure and HLA in healthy donors. PCR primers comprised 60 Vbeta and 13 Jbeta primers. Here immunoSEQ multiplex PCR was the method, and the copy in TCRdb shows in-frame clones only, minus some. This table holds about 160,000 clones, roughly 80% found once. The sequencing sample was made of PBMCs. The receptors come from a woman younger than 45 in good health and CMV-seronegative.

The chain recombines TRBV7-2 with TRBJ1-2; 11 bases agree with TRBD1. Looked up from germline, CDR1 is SGHTA and CDR2 is FQGNSA. This CDR3 spans 14 amino acids. Unmatched junction bases numbered 6, after V lost 5 bases and J lost 7 bases. The CDR3 coding sequence is TGTGCCAGCAGCCCGGGACAGGGGGTCTTTGGCTACACCTTC. Its protein product is CASSPGQGVFGYTF. Combining the CDR3 with reference TRBV7-2 and TRBJ1-2 gives the whole variable domain GAGVSQSPSNKVTEKGKDVELRCDPISGHTALYWYRQSLGQGLEFLIYFQGNSAPDKSGLPSDRFSAERTGGSVSTLTIQRTQQEDSAVYLCASSPGQGVFGYTFGSGTRLTVV.

This clone was detected a few times. The gene calls are TRBV28 and TRBJ1-1; D is ambiguous. The CDR3 has 14 amino acids. V gave up 3 bases and J gave up 5 bases, with 13 bases separating them. Germline values: CDR1 MDHEN, CDR2 SYDVKM. The CDR3 DNA reads as TGTGCCAGCAGTTTCGCCTCTACGAGAACTGAAGCTTTCTTT. It specifies CASSFASTRTEAFF.